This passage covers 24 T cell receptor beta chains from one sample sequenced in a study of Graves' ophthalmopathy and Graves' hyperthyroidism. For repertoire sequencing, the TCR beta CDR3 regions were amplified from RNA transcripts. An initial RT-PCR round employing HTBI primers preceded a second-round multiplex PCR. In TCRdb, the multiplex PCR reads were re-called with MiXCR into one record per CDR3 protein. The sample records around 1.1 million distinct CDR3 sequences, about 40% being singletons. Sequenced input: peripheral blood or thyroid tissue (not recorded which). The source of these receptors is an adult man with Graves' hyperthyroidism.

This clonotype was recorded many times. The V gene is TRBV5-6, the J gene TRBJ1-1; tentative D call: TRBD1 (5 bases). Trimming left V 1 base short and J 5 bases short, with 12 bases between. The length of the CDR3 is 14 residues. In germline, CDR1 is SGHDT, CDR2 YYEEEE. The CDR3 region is CASSLLGEETEAFF. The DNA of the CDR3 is TGTGCCAGCAGCTTGTTAGGGGAGGAAACTGAAGCTTTCTTT.

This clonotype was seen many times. The CDR3 spells CASSLDSTVQETQYF. CDR3 nucleotide sequence: TGTGCCAGCAGCTTAGACAGCACAGTCCAAGAGACCCAGTACTTC. V gene TRBV7-9 combines with J gene TRBJ2-5; D is uncertain. This CDR3 has 15 residues. In germline, CDR1 is SEHNR, CDR2 FQNEAQ (reference sequence). With 1 base removed from V and 1 base from J, the gap between germline ends came to 10 bases.

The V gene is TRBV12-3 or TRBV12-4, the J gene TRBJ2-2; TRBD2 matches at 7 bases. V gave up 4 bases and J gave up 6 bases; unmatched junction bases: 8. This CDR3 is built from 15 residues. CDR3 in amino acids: CASSSYGRAAGELFF. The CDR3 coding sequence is TGTGCCAGCAGTTCATATGGGAGGGCAGCCGGGGAGCTGTTTTTT.

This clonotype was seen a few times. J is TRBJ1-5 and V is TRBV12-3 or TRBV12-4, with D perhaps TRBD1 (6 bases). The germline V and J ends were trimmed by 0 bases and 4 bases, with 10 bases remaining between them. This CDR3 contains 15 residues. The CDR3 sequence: CASSLADRLNQPQHF. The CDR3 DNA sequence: TGTGCCAGCAGTTTAGCGGACAGATTGAATCAGCCCCAGCATTTT.

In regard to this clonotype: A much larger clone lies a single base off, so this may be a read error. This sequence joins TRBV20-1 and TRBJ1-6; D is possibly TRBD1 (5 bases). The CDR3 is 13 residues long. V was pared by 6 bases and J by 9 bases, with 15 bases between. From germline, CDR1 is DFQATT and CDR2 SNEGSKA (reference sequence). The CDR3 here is CSAEHGAGSPLHF. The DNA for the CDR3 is TGCAGTGCAGAACATGGGGCCGGTTCACCCCTCCACTTT.

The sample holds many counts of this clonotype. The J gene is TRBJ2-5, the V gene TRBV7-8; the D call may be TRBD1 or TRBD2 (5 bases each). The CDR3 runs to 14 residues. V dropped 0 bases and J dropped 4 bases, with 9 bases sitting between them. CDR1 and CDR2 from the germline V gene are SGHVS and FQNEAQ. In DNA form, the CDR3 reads TGTGCCAGCAGCTTAGCGGGGACGCCAGAGACCCAGTACTTC. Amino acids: CASSLAGTPETQYF.

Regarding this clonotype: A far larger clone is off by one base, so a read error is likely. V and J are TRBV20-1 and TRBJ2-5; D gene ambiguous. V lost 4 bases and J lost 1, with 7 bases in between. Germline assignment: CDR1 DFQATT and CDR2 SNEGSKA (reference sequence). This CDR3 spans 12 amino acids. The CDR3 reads CSAKAGQETQYF. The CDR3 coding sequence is TGCAGTGCTAAGGCAGGCCAAGAGACCCAGTACTTC.

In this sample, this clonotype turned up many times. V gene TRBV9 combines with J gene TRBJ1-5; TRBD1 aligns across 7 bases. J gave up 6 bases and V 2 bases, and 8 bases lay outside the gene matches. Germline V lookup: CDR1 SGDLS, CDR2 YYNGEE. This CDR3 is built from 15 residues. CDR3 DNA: TGTGCCAGCAGCGTCGAGGGACAGCCCGGTCAGCCCCAGCATTTT. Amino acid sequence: CASSVEGQPGQPQHF.

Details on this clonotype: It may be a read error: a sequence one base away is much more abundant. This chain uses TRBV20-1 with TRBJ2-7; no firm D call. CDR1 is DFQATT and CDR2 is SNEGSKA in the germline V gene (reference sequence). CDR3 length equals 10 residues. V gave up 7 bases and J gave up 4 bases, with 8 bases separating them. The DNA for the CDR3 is TGCAGTGTCCAGTCGTACGAGCAGTACTTC. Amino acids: CSVQSYEQYF.

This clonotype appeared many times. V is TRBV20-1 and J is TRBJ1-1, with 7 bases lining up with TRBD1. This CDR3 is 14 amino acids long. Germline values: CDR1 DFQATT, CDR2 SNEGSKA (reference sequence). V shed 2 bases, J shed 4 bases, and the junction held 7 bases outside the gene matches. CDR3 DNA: TGCAGTGCTAGATTGACAGGGTCGTTCACTGAAGCTTTCTTT. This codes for CSARLTGSFTEAFF.

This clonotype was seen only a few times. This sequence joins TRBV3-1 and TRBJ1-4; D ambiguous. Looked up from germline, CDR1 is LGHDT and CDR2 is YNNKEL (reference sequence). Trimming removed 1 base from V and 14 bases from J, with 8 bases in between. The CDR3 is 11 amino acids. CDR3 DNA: TGTGCCAGCAGCCAAGGAGGGTGGCTGTTTTTT. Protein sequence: CASSQGGWLFF.

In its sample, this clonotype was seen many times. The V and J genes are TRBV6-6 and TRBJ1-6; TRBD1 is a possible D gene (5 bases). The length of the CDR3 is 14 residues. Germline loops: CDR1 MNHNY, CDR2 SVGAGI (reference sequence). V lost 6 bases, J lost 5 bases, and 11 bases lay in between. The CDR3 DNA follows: TGTGCCAGCAGGGCCGGGGGTAATAATTCACCCCTCCACTTT. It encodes CASRAGGNNSPLHF.

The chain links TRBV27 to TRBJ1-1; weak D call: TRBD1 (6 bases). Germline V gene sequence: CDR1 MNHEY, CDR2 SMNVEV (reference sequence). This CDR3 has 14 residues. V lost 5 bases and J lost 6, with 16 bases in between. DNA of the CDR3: TGTGCCAGCAGTGCGATTGACCAGGGGTCTGAAGCTTTCTTT. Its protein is CASSAIDQGSEAFF.

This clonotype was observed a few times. The CDR3 bases are TGTGCCAGCAGTTTAGGGCGGCCAGCCTACGAGCAGTACTTC. Its protein is CASSLGRPAYEQYF. The V gene is TRBV12-3 or TRBV12-4, the J gene TRBJ2-7; D remains unclear. V lost 1 base to trimming and J lost 2 bases, with 9 bases between them. There are 14 residues in the CDR3.

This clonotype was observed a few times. The DNA of the CDR3 is TGTGCCAGCAGCTTATTGGGGGGGCGTTTGAACACTGAAGCTTTCTTT. It codes for CASSLLGGRLNTEAFF. This chain links TRBV7-8 with TRBJ1-1, with D perhaps TRBD1 (6 bases). The CDR3 runs 16 residues. In germline, CDR1 is SGHVS, CDR2 FQNEAQ. Trimming pared 2 bases from V and 0 bases from J, leaving 13 bases between.

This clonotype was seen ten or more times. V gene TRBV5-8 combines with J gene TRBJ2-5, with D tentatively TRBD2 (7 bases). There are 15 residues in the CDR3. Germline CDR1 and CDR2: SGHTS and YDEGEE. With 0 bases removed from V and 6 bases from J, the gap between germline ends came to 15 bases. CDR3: CASSLEWGGMKTQYF. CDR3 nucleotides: TGTGCCAGCAGCTTGGAGTGGGGGGGCATGAAGACCCAGTACTTC.

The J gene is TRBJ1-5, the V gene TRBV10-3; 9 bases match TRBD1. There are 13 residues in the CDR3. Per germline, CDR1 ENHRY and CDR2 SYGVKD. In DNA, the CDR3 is TGTGCTAGGAGGGGACAGGGTAATCAGCCCCAGCATTTT. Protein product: CARRGQGNQPQHF.

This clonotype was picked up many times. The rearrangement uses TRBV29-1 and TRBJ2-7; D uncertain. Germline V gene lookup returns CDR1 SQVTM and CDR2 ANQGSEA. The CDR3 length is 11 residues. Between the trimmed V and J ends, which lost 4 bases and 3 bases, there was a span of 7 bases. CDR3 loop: CSVVGDYEQYF. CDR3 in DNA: TGCAGCGTTGTTGGAGACTACGAGCAGTACTTC.

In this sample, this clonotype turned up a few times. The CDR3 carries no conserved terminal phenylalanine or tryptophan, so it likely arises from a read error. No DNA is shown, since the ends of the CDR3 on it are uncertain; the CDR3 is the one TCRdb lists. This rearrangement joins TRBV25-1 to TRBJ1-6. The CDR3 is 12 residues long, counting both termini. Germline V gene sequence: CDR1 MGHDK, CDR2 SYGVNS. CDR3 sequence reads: CASSELTTTPAR.

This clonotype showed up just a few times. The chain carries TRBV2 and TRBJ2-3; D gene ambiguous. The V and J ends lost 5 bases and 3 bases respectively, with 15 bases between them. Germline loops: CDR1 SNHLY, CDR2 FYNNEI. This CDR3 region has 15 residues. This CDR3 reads CASSTPGVGTDTQYF. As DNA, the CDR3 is TGTGCCAGCAGTACACCTGGGGTCGGGACAGATACGCAGTATTTT.

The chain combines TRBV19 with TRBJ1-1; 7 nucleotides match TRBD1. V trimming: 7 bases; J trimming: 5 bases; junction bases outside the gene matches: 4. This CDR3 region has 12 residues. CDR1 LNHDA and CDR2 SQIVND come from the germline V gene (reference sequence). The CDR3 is CASNDRVTEAFF. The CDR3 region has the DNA TGTGCCAGTAATGACAGGGTAACTGAAGCTTTCTTT.

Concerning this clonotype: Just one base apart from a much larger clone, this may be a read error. The CDR3 sequence: CASSLVRTNTGGQYF. CDR3 DNA: TGTGCCAGCAGCTTAGTTAGGACAAACACCGGTGGGCAGTACTTC. The chain recombines TRBV11-2 with TRBJ2-7; perhaps TRBD1 as D (5 bases). Germline assignment: CDR1 SGHAT and CDR2 FQNNGV. The germline V and J ends were trimmed by 1 base and 9 bases, with 19 bases remaining between them. This CDR3 spans 15 amino acids.

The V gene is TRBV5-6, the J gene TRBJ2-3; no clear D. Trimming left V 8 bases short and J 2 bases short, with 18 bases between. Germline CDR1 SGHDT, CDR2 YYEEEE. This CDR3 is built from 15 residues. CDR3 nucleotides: TGTGCCAGACCATTCGGACCCGGGTTCACAGATACGCAGTATTTT. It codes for CARPFGPGFTDTQYF.

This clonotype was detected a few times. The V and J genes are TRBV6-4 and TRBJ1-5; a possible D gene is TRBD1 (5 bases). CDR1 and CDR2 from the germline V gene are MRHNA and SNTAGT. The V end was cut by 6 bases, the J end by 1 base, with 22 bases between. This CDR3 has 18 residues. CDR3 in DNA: TGTGCCAGCAGCAACATAGACCCAGGGAAGTCGAGCAATCAGCCCCAGCATTTT. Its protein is CASSNIDPGKSSNQPQHF.